The present entry profiles one TCR beta chain with its context. The sample holds many counts of this clonotype. The specificity of this receptor is unknown. The input lacks base qualities; no much larger clone sits a single base away. Deletion took 2 bases off V and 1 base off J, with a span of 6 bases between the germline ends. Looking up the germline V gene yields CDR1 KGHSH and CDR2 LQKENI. Measured from the cysteine to the phenylalanine, the CDR3 is 13 residues long. Of the read, only the CDR3 DNA is kept; its 39 bases are in frame from base 1. Receptor amplification or capture employed RACE. Instrument used: NextSeq 500. During library preparation, unique molecular identifiers were attached to individual cDNA molecules so that TCRs could be counted in a quantitative, reproducible way. Both TCR alpha and TCR beta chains were sequenced from each blood RNA sample. In the paper's pipeline: Samples had a median of roughly 98,000 TCRs, with a range from 23,224 to 690,600. The Decombinator software suite was used to annotate the V, J and CDR3 of the TCR reads. Every sample was subsampled to the same number of TCRs (28,000) for the PS versus PT1 abundance plots. Expanded TCRs were defined as absent before sensitization and observed at least eight times at the 2-week time point. Using fastp at Q25 and MiXCR, TCRdb reprocessed the public reads and kept productive beta chains. For every CDR3 protein sequence, its rows merge into one entry that carries the most common genes and DNA. For this entry, the V and J calls and clone size follow TCRdb and not the study's own pipeline. Recorded for this sample are 73,000 or so distinct CDR3 sequences; around 7.9% of them occurred a single time. Jointly, the top ten make up nearly 3.5% of the sample.

What the time point label conveys for this sample: patch test 2, 6 weeks after DPC sensitization. The label giving this sample's treatment or condition can be read as: therapeutic diphenylcyclopropenone sensitization with weekly scalp DPC. At each patch-test visit, blood was drawn before the patch test was applied. Patients were considered eligible if aged 18 to 70, diagnosed with alopecia and deemed suitable for DPC therapy, and patients were excluded if pregnant. Total RNA was extracted from unfractionated whole blood collected in Tempus Blood RNA tubes. The sample is drawn from a study of human T cells and chemical hapten exposure (dated by TCRdb to the early 2020s). For the wider study: For sensitization, 2% DPC in acetone was applied to a roughly 2 cm by roughly 2 cm area of upper inner arm skin. Patient blood was sampled pre-sensitization (week 0) and at 2, 6 and about 24 weeks after DPC sensitization. The libraries were sequenced as a pool, and the TCR yield per sample differed mostly because of small variations in library volumes within the pool. Patch testing on the upper back used Finn chambers containing 0.01% DPC, with scoring done after 6 days according to International Contact Dermatitis Research Group standards. This study followed changes in the peripheral blood TCR repertoire in vivo during primary and secondary sensitization of alopecia patients to the hapten diphenylcyclopropenone (DPC). Blood for TCR sequencing was provided by twenty-nine alopecia patients at one to four time points (pre-sensitization, 2, 6 and 24 weeks). Throughout the approximately 25-week study period, patients were also given weekly therapeutic DPC doses on the scalp. The mostly female patient cohort included alopecia areata with under or over 50% scalp involvement, alopecia totalis and alopecia universalis.

Overall study results and their limits: The number of TCRs above 1 in 1000 frequency did not change with DPC sensitization; there was no evidence of global repertoire structure alterations. Significantly more large CDR3 similarity clusters were formed by expanded TCRs than by pre-sensitization or healthy control sets, consistent with antigen-driven responses. Patch test score correlated positively with the number of PT1 expanded TCRs, reaching significance at thresholds 8, 16 and 32 but not at 4. After repeated subsampling, the strength of the expansion versus patch-test correlation and the threshold at which it became significant changed. Because all patients had alopecia, a presumed autoimmune disease, the immune response of the patients might differ from that of healthy individuals.

The sequence is built from TRBV18 and TRBJ2-7, with an unclear D gene assignment. This specimen consisted of whole blood, obtained in connection with sensitization to the hapten diphenylcyclopropenone (DPC). The source is a woman aged 45 to 65 with alopecia areata. Some clones in this sample may be carry-over from other donors' samples. This receptor carries the CDR3 CASSPGQSYEQYF. The nucleotide sequence reads TGTGCCAGCTCACCAGGGCAGTCCTACGAGCAGTACTTC.